The rows below give T cell receptor beta chains drawn from one sample of a study of T cell changes during pregnancy in multiple sclerosis. Some clones are missing from TCRdb's copy, which holds only in-frame ones; the method was immunoSEQ multiplex PCR. Among around 67,000 clones, approximately 92% were seen once, and the ten largest hold roughly 2.3%. The sample here was peripheral blood, taken in the first trimester of pregnancy. Receptor source: a female donor with multiple sclerosis, enrolled in a pregnancy study. The CDR3 runs from the conserved cysteine through the conserved F or W. The order of the fields is D gene, J gene, clone size, V gene, CDR3 DNA, CDR3 protein. A D gene is named only where the DNA matches it firmly. Expanded clones get a size class; other rows say once, few or many, or leave the size out.

>NA|TRBJ1-3|NA|TRBV29-1
TGCAGCGTTGGAGGGACTGGAAACACCATATATTTT
CSVGGTGNTIYF
>NA|TRBJ1-2|NA|TRBV29-1
TGCAGCGTTGAAGGCCAACAGGGCGCAATCCATGGCTACACCTTC
CSVEGQQGAIHGYTF
>TRBD2|TRBJ2-1|NA|TRBV2
TGTGCCAGCAGTGAATTGGGGACTATTACCTACAATGAGCAGTTCTTC
CASSELGTITYNEQFF
>TRBD1|TRBJ2-5|NA|TRBV15
TGTGCCACCAGCAGATCAGGAGACAGGGCGGAGACCCAGTACTTC
CATSRSGDRAETQYF
>TRBD1|TRBJ2-2|once|TRBV2
TGTGCCAGCAGCCGGGACAGGGGAACCGGCGGGGAGCTGTTTTTT
CASSRDRGTGGELFF
>TRBD2|TRBJ2-5|NA|TRBV7-8
TGTGCCAGCAGCTTAGGGCTAGCGGTCCAAGAGACCCAGTACTTC
CASSLGLAVQETQYF
>NA|TRBJ2-1|NA|TRBV27
TGTGCCAGCAGCCAGTTGAACAATGAGCAGTTCTTC
CASSQLNNEQFF
>TRBD2|TRBJ2-1|NA|TRBV7-9
TGTGCCAGCAGCTTTCCCTGGGCTAGCGGGGACTCCTACAATGAGCAGTTCTTC
CASSFPWASGDSYNEQFF
>NA|TRBJ1-5|NA|TRBV19
TGTGCCAGTAGGGAAGGGGCGCTGGGGCAGCCCCAGCATTTT
CASREGALGQPQHF
>NA|TRBJ2-7|once|TRBV18
TGTGCCAGCTCACCTGACAGCCATTACGTAGTAGAGCAGTACTTC
CASSPDSHYVVEQYF
>NA|TRBJ1-1|few|TRBV14
TGTGCCAGCAGCCAAGATGTCTTTGGGGAGGGAGCTTTCTTT
CASSQDVFGEGAFF
>TRBD1|TRBJ2-7|NA|TRBV4-3
TGCGCCAGCAGCCAATCCAGACAGGGAGCCTACGAGCAGTACTTC
CASSQSRQGAYEQYF
>TRBD2|TRBJ2-1|few|TRBV5-4
TGTGCCAGCAGCCGTAGCGGGAGGGCCGACAATGAGCAGTTCTTC
CASSRSGRADNEQFF
>TRBD1|TRBJ2-1|NA|TRBV5-8
TGTGCCAGCAGCCTCGGGACAGGGGGCCGTAGCAGGGAGTTCTTC
CASSLGTGGRSREFF
>TRBD1|TRBJ2-3|NA|TRBV30
TGTGCCTGGAGGGGGAAGGGGACAGGGGAGGATACGCAGTATTTT
CAWRGKGTGEDTQYF
>NA|TRBJ1-1|NA|TRBV21-1
TGTGCCAGCAGCAAAGGGGACCGGGGGAACCCTGAAGCTTTCTTT
CASSKGDRGNPEAFF
>TRBD1|TRBJ1-1|NA|TRBV15
TGTGCCACCAGCATCGGGACAGCGAACACTGAAGCTTTCTTT
CATSIGTANTEAFF
>TRBD2|TRBJ2-1|NA|TRBV7-9
TGTGCCAGCAGCCTACCCGGGACTAGCGGGAGTAGGAATGAGCAGTTCTTC
CASSLPGTSGSRNEQFF
>NA|TRBJ2-2|few|TRBV27
TGTGCCAGCAGCGCAGGGCCTGACAATACCGGGGAGCTGTTTTTT
CASSAGPDNTGELFF
>TRBD2|TRBJ2-7|NA|TRBV2
TGTGCCAGCAGTGAAATGAGCGGGGGATCCTACGAGCAGTACTTC
CASSEMSGGSYEQYF
>TRBD2|TRBJ2-1|NA|TRBV4-3
TGCGCCAGCAGCCAAGATCGCGCTAGCGGGTCCTACAATGAGCAGTTCTTC
CASSQDRASGSYNEQFF
>NA|TRBJ1-1|once|TRBV5-4
TGTGCCAGCAGCTTGGTCCCGACATCGAACACTGAAGCTTTCTTT
CASSLVPTSNTEAFF